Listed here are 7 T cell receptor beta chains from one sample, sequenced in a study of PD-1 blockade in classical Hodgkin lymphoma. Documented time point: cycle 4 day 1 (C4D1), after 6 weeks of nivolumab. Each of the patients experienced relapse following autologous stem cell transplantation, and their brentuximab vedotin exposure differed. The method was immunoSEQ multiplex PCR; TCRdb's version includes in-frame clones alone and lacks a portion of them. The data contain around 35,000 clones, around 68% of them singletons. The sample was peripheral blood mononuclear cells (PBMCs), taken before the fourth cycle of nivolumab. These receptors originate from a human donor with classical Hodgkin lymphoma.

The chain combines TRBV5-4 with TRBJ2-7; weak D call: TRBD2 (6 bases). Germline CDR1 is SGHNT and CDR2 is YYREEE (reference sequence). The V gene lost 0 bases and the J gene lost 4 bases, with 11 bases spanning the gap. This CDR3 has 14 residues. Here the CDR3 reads CASSLERVSYEQYF. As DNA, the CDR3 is TGTGCCAGCAGCTTGGAGCGGGTGAGTTACGAGCAGTACTTC.

The CDR3 nucleotides read TGTGCCAGCAGCCTTTGGGGGGGGTTAAACAATGAGCAGTTCTTC. The encoded protein is CASSLWGGLNNEQFF. The chain has TRBV27 and TRBJ2-1; 7 bases match TRBD2. Germline CDR1 and CDR2: MNHEY and SMNVEV (reference sequence). V lost 6 bases and J lost 5; bases outside the gene matches: 10. CDR3 size: 15 residues.

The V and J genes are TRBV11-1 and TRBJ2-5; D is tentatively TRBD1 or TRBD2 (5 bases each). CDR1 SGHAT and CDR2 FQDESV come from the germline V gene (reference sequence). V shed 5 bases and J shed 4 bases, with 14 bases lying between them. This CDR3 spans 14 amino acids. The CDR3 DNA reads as TGTGCCAGCAGCCAATCCGATGGGGGAGAGACCCAGTACTTC. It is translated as CASSQSDGGETQYF.

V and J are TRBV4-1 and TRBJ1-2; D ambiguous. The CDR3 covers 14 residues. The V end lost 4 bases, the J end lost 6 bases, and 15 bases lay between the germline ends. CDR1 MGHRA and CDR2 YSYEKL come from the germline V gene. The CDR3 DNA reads TGCGCCAGCAGCCTCACACCCATGAACGATGGCTACACCTTC. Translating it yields CASSLTPMNDGYTF.

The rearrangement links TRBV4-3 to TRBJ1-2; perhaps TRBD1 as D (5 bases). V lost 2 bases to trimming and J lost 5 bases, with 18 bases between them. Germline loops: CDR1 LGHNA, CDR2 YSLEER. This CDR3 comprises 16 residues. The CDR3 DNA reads TGCGCCAGCAGCCAACCTGAGTGGCGGGGGGGATATGGCTACACCTTC. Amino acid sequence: CASSQPEWRGGYGYTF.

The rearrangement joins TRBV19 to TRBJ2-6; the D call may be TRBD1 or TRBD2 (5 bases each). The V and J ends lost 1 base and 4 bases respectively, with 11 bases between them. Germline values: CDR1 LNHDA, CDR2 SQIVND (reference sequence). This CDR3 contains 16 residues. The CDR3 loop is CASSIGGTAGANVLTF. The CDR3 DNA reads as TGTGCCAGTAGTATAGGGGGGACGGCGGGGGCCAACGTCCTGACTTTC.

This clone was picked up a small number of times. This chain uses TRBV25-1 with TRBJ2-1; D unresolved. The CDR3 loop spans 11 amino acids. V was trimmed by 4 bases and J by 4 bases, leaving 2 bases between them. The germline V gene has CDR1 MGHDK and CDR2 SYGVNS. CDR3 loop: CASSAYNEQFF. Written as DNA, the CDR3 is TGTGCCAGCAGTGCGTACAATGAGCAGTTCTTC.